This is a list of T cell receptor beta chains from one sample in a study of vaccination effects on CD4 cells after COVID-19. These TCRs are of unknown antigen specificity. Libraries were prepared by immunoSEQ multiplex PCR; TCRdb keeps only in-frame clonotypes and omits some of them. The sample has about 22,000 clones, 60% to 75% seen once. The source material was CD4+ T cells from PBMCs cultured with HCoV-NL63 spike peptides, sampled after COVID-19 vaccination. Every receptor here comes from a human donor who received a COVID-19 vaccine. CDR3s include the opening cysteine and the closing phenylalanine or tryptophan. D genes are given only for firm matches. Clone size is stated in some rows and not others, as once, few, many or a class when expanded.

TRBJ2-7 | . | TRBV7-2 | . | TGTGCCAGCAGCCCTGCGGCAAGGGCGGGGGAGCAGTACTTC | CASSPAARAGEQYF
TRBJ1-3 | TRBD1 | TRBV18 | few | TGTGCCAGCTCACGGGACAGCAACTCTGGAAACACCATATATTTT | CASSRDSNSGNTIYF
TRBJ1-2 | . | TRBV27 | few | TGTGCCAGCAGTCCGGACCCCGGATTCTATGGCTACACCTTC | CASSPDPGFYGYTF
TRBJ1-1 | . | TRBV27 | few | TGTGCCAGCGTCCCACGGGTGGGAACTGAAGCTTTCTTT | CASVPRVGTEAFF
TRBJ2-1 | TRBD1 | TRBV7-2 | . | TGTGCCAGCAGCTTAGCCGGGACAGCGATCAATGAGCAGTTCTTC | CASSLAGTAINEQFF
TRBJ2-3 | TRBD2 | TRBV3-1/TRBV3-2 | . | TGTGCCAGCAGCGAAGGCGGAGCGGGGGGCGGGTATACGCAGTATTTT | CASSEGGAGGGYTQYF
TRBJ2-7 | . | TRBV10-2 | . | TGCGCCAGCAGTGACGGGGGGCAGTACGAGCAGTACTTC | CASSDGGQYEQYF
TRBJ2-1 | . | TRBV11-2 | . | TGTGCCAGCACCGATTTAGTTGACTCCTACAATGAGCAGTTCTTC | CASTDLVDSYNEQFF
TRBJ2-3 | . | TRBV7-6 | . | TGTGCCAGCAGCTTAGCCTCCCAGCGGACAGATACGCAGTATTTT | CASSLASQRTDTQYF
TRBJ1-1 | . | TRBV5-1 | . | TGCGCCAGCAGGAGCCGGCAGGGGAACACTGAAGCTTTCTTT | CASRSRQGNTEAFF
TRBJ2-3 | TRBD2 | TRBV6-1 | . | TGTGCCAGCAGTGAACTAGCGGGGGGGCCAGATACGCAGTATTTT | CASSELAGGPDTQYF
TRBJ1-5 | TRBD1 | TRBV5-5 | . | TGTGCCAGCAGCCCCCTGACAGGGGTCGATCAGCCCCAGCATTTT | CASSPLTGVDQPQHF
TRBJ2-7 | . | TRBV6-4 | once | TGTGCCAGCATAGTACTAGCTACCTCCTACGAGCAGTACTTC | CASIVLATSYEQYF
TRBJ1-2 | TRBD1 | TRBV6-5 | . | TGTGCCAGCAGTTACGCTCAACGGACAGGGGTTCGCTACACCTTC | CASSYAQRTGVRYTF
TRBJ2-7 | . | TRBV11-2 | . | TGTGCCAGCAGCTTAGCCCGACTAGGTGAGCAGTACTTC | CASSLARLGEQYF
TRBJ2-2 | . | TRBV11-2 | few | TGTGCCAGCAGCTTGGTGGGGTTTCCCCCGAACACCGGGGAGCTGTTTTTT | CASSLVGFPPNTGELFF
TRBJ1-1 | TRBD1 | TRBV5-1 | . | TGCGCCAGCAGCTCGACAGGGATGAACACTGAAGCTTTCTTT | CASSSTGMNTEAFF
TRBJ2-7 | . | TRBV11-2 | . | TGTGCCAGCAGCTTATTGAGTACCAGCTACGAGCAGTACTTC | CASSLLSTSYEQYF
TRBJ1-6 | TRBD1 | TRBV6-5 | few | TGTGCCAGCGGACAGGGAGGGCCCCTCCACTTT | CASGQGGPLHF
TRBJ2-3 | TRBD2 | TRBV12-5 | . | TGTGCTAGTGGTTTGGTACTAGCGGGAGGCCCCATTAGCACAGATACGCAGTATTTT | CASGLVLAGGPISTDTQYF
TRBJ1-5 | . | TRBV6-5 | . | TGTGCCAGCAGGGCCCAGGACAGAAATTATCAGCCCCAGCATTTT | CASRAQDRNYQPQHF
TRBJ1-2 | TRBD1 | TRBV27 | few | TGTGCCAGCAAAAAGACAGGGGCGGGTGGCTACACCTTC | CASKKTGAGGYTF
TRBJ1-6 | . | TRBV9 | . | TGTGCCAGCAGCGTACAGGGCGGTAATTCACCCCTCCACTTT | CASSVQGGNSPLHF
TRBJ1-4 | . | TRBV25-1 | . | TGTGCCAGCGGACGGGACGTCGGGTATGCTGAAAAACTGTTTTTT | CASGRDVGYAEKLFF
TRBJ1-2 | . | TRBV12-3/TRBV12-4 | . | TGTGCCAGCAGTTTTTCGGGGAACTATGGCTACACCTTC | CASSFSGNYGYTF
TRBJ2-5 | TRBD1 | TRBV7-9 | . | TGTGCCACCATAACCGGGACAGGGCAAGAGACCCAGTACTTC | CATITGTGQETQYF
TRBJ2-1 | . | TRBV5-1 | . | TGCGCCAGCAGCTTACTCGGGAGCTCCTACAATGAGCAGTTCTTC | CASSLLGSSYNEQFF
TRBJ2-7 | TRBD2 | TRBV6-5 | . | TGTGCCAGTGGACTAGCGGGAACGTACGAGCAGTACTTC | CASGLAGTYEQYF
TRBJ1-4 | . | TRBV18 | . | TGTGCCAGCTGCACAAGGAGGGTCAGTAATGAAAAACTGTTTTTT | CASCTRRVSNEKLFF
TRBJ1-2 | . | TRBV9 | . | TGTGCCAGCAGCGTAGATAGGCTTCAGGATGGCTACACCTTC | CASSVDRLQDGYTF
TRBJ1-1 | . | TRBV6-2/TRBV6-3 | . | TGTGCCAGCAGTTTTCGCTTTTTGGGCACTGAAGCTTTCTTT | CASSFRFLGTEAFF
TRBJ1-1 | TRBD1 | TRBV19 | . | TGTGCCATCCGCGACCCACAGGGGGCTACTGCTCGCACTGAAGCTTTCTTT | CAIRDPQGATARTEAFF
TRBJ2-6 | TRBD2 | TRBV3-1/TRBV3-2 | . | TGTGCCAGCAGCCCGGGACTAGCGGGAGCTGGGGCCAACGTCCTGACTTTC | CASSPGLAGAGANVLTF
TRBJ2-1 | . | TRBV13 | . | TGTGCCAGCAGCTTAGCTACAACCTTATCACATACGACAGATGAGCAGTTCTTC | CASSLATTLSHTTDEQFF
TRBJ1-3 | . | TRBV5-1 | . | TGCGCCAGCAGCTTGGGACAGAATCAAAACACCATATATTTT | CASSLGQNQNTIYF
TRBJ2-3 | . | TRBV20-1 | . | TGCAGTGCTAGAGGCCAGGAGTGGCAGTATTTT | CSARGQEWQYF
TRBJ2-7 | . | TRBV19 | . | TGTGCCAGTAGTATTCGCGCGGAGGGCTCCTACGAGCAGTACTTC | CASSIRAEGSYEQYF
TRBJ1-2 | . | TRBV24-1 | once | TGTGCCACCAGTGATCAACAGGTCTATGGCTACACCTTC | CATSDQQVYGYTF
TRBJ1-5 | TRBD1 | TRBV29-1 | . | TGCAGCGTTTCGACCGGGACAGGGAACAATCAGCCCCAGCATTTT | CSVSTGTGNNQPQHF
TRBJ1-2 | . | TRBV27 | few | TGTGCCAGCAGTTTTGGGGCAGGCTCTTCGAGTGGCTACACCTTC | CASSFGAGSSSGYTF
TRBJ2-1 | . | TRBV29-1 | . | TGCAGCGTTGAGGCTAGCTTGCACAATGAGCAGTTCTTC | CSVEASLHNEQFF
TRBJ2-5 | . | TRBV5-8 | . | TGTGCCAGCAGCAGACAAGGACAGACGGGTCAAGAGACCCAGTACTTC | CASSRQGQTGQETQYF
TRBJ2-7 | . | TRBV11-3 | . | TGTGCCAGCAGCTCGGGGCGGGGACCAGCCTACGAGCAGTACTTC | CASSSGRGPAYEQYF
TRBJ1-3 | . | TRBV7-9 | . | TGTGCCAGCAGCCTCGATCGAGCTGGAAACACCATATATTTT | CASSLDRAGNTIYF
TRBJ2-3 | TRBD1 | TRBV6-5 | . | TGTGCCAGCATCGACAGGGCTCGGACAGATACGCAGTATTTT | CASIDRARTDTQYF
TRBJ2-2 | . | TRBV19 | . | TGTGCCAGTAGTCTCCAACAGAACACCGGGGAGCTGTTTTTT | CASSLQQNTGELFF